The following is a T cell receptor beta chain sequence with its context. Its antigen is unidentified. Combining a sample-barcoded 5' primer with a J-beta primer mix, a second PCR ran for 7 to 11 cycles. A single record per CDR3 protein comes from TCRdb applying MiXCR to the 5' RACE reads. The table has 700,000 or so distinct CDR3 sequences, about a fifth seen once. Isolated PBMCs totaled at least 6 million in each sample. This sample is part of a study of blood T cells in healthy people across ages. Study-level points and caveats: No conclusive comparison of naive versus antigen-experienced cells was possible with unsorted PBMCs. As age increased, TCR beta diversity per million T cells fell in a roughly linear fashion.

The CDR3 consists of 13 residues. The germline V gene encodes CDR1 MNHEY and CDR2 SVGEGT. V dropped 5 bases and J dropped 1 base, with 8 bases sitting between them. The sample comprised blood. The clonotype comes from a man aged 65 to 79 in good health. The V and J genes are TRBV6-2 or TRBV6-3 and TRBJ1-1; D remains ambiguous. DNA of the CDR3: TGTGCCAGCAGTCGTCTCGCGAACACTGAAGCTTTCTTT. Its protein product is CASSRLANTEAFF.